This T cell receptor (beta chain) is drawn from a study of CD8 T cells in Susac syndrome. General study points: That the number of individuals in its TCR sequencing and HLA analysis was relatively small was acknowledged by the study.

The multiple sclerosis controls comprised treatment-naive patients whose relapsing-remitting disease was stable or active. TEMRA cells were FACS-enriched, and CD8+ and CD4+ T cells were isolated negatively. Reverse transcription of roughly 0.45 to 1 ug RNA used random hexamers. The immunoSEQ assay covered 54 Vbeta and 13 Jbeta segments for CDR3. TCRdb processed the immunoSEQ multiplex PCR reads anew with MiXCR; each CDR3 protein has one entry. The table includes 150,000 or so distinct CDR3 sequences, about 94% detected once. The V gene's germline CDR1 is SGHNT and CDR2 YENEEA. The CDR3 length is 14 residues. The germline V and J ends were trimmed by 1 base and 7 bases, with 13 bases remaining between them. Comment on this clonotype: No antigen is known for it.

This chain joins TRBV11-3 and TRBJ1-1, with D unresolved. Sequences were obtained from CD8+ T cells from PBMCs. The sequence came from a human donor with multiple sclerosis. The CDR3 sequence: CASSLVGKAGEAFF. The CDR3 nucleotides read TGTGCCAGCAGCTTAGTTGGGAAAGCTGGTGAAGCTTTCTTT.